This T cell receptor (beta chain) is from a study of T cells in Graves' hyperthyroidism and ophthalmopathy. Overall study findings and caveats: The model anticipated ophthalmopathy a median about six months pre-onset.

There are 16 residues in the CDR3. V lost 2 bases and J 7 bases, leaving 21 bases between the germline ends. The investigators amplified TCR beta CDR3 regions from RNA transcripts. An initial round of RT-PCR targeting the TCR CDR3 relied on the HTBI primer set. MiXCR, run by TCRdb on the multiplex PCR reads, gives a single entry per CDR3 protein. The table records hundreds of thousands of distinct CDR3 sequences, about a sixth of them present only once. Thyroid ultrasound and orbital computed tomography, with clinical symptoms and serum thyroxine and TRAb, informed diagnoses. This clonotype was detected many times. Its antigen is as yet unknown.

The clonotype was recovered from a woman under 30 with Graves' ophthalmopathy. V usage is TRBV5-7 and J usage is TRBJ2-5, with D perhaps matching TRBD1 (5 bases). TRBV5-7 is reported as an ORF; its role is uncertain. Sequencing was performed on blood. Here the CDR3 DNA reads TGTGCCAGCAGCTTTCTCAGGGTCCCAATCCCAGGGACCCAGTACTTC. It yields the protein CASSFLRVPIPGTQYF.